The sequence of this T cell receptor (beta chain) was determined in a study of T cells and Merkel cell carcinoma outcomes. The study, taken as a whole, reports: Repertoire plus T-cell density reportedly predicted Merkel cell carcinoma outcomes.

A word on this clone: The target antigen is unknown.

Measured with immunoSEQ multiplex PCR; TCRdb has only the in-frame clones, and not every one. The table lists over a thousand clones, 80% to 90% of them singletons. Between the trimmed V and J ends, which lost 4 bases and 0 bases, there was a span of 3 bases. Looked up from germline, CDR1 is SQVTM and CDR2 is ANQGSEA. This CDR3 spans 11 amino acids. The receptor's source is a human donor with Merkel cell carcinoma. Specimen: tumor tissue from Merkel cell carcinoma. This chain links TRBV29-1 with TRBJ2-5; unclear D gene. CDR3 in amino acids: CSVAYQETQYF. DNA for the CDR3: TGCAGCGTTGCCTACCAAGAGACCCAGTACTTC.